The 21 T cell receptor beta chains below were found in one sample sequenced in a study of OX40 agonist ivuxolimab in advanced cancers. TCRdb keeps only in-frame clones here, not all; method: immunoSEQ multiplex PCR. The sample gives tens of thousands of clones, 80% to 85% of which show up once; 15% to 20% is in the top ten. Material: CD4+ or CD8+ T cells sorted from blood, obtained in a trial of the OX40 agonist ivuxolimab. The receptors derive from an adult with an advanced solid tumor such as melanoma, head and neck, liver or kidney cancer.

This chain uses TRBV4-3 with TRBJ2-7, with TRBD1 as a possible D gene (5 bases). V lost 0 bases and J lost 0, with 15 bases in between. The CDR3 totals 17 residues. CDR1 and CDR2 from the germline V gene are LGHNA and YSLEER. The CDR3 nucleotides read TGCGCCAGCAGCCAAGAACAGGCCAGGCCGAGCTCCTACGAGCAGTACTTC. Amino acid sequence: CASSQEQARPSSYEQYF.

V usage is TRBV11-2 and J usage is TRBJ1-1; D gene ambiguous. Germline lookup yields CDR1 SGHAT and CDR2 FQNNGV. This CDR3 spans 14 amino acids. Trimming took 2 bases from V and 1 from J, leaving 8 bases between them. CDR3 residues: CASSLSGSNTEAFF. As DNA, the CDR3 is TGTGCCAGCAGCTTATCCGGATCGAACACTGAAGCTTTCTTT.

The chain couples TRBV2 to TRBJ2-3, with 8 bases lining up with TRBD1. Germline CDR1 SNHLY, CDR2 FYNNEI. V dropped 1 base and J dropped 8; count of bases not matched to a gene: 11. There are 16 residues in the CDR3. CDR3 amino acids: CASSEVGQGFTSTQYF. DNA of the CDR3: TGTGCCAGCAGTGAAGTTGGACAGGGATTTACGAGTACGCAGTATTTT.

This clone appeared once. V gene TRBV7-3 combines with J gene TRBJ2-3; 13 positions agree with TRBD2. This CDR3 has 15 amino acids. V was pared by 5 bases and J by 6 bases, with 5 bases of the junction left unmatched. Germline-derived CDR1 and CDR2 are SGHTA and FQGTGA. In nucleotides, the CDR3 is TGTGCCAGCAGCAACGGACTAGCGGGGGTGGATACGCAGTATTTT. This translates into CASSNGLAGVDTQYF.

This clone turned up a few times. The genes are TRBV6-1 and TRBJ1-4; D might be TRBD1 (6 bases). The CDR3 length is 15 residues. Looked up from germline, CDR1 is MNHNS and CDR2 is SASEGT. V lost 1 base and J lost 5, with 11 bases in between. CDR3 region: CASSEGAGENEKLFF. CDR3 coding DNA: TGTGCCAGCAGTGAAGGTGCAGGGGAAAATGAAAAACTGTTTTTT.

This CDR3 is CASSYSQSGDEQFF. The CDR3 region has the DNA TGTGCCAGCAGTTACTCGCAGAGTGGGGATGAGCAGTTCTTC. V and J are TRBV6-5 and TRBJ2-1; D not resolved. Germline V CDR1 and CDR2: MNHEY, SVGAGI. Trimming took 0 bases from V and 8 from J, leaving 11 bases between them. The CDR3 covers 14 residues.

The V and J genes are TRBV7-8 and TRBJ1-5, with a possible D match to TRBD1 (6 bases). With 5 bases removed from V and 3 bases from J, the gap between germline ends came to 20 bases. Per the germline V gene, CDR1 is SGHVS and CDR2 is FQNEAQ. This CDR3 contains 17 residues. The CDR3 loop reads CASSGTIWTAPNQPQHF. The CDR3 DNA reads as TGTGCCAGCAGCGGGACGATATGGACAGCTCCCAATCAGCCCCAGCATTTT.

The V gene is TRBV12-5, the J gene TRBJ2-5; no definite D call. V shed 0 bases and J shed 7 bases, with 15 bases lying between them. The CDR3 consists of 15 residues. In germline, CDR1 is LGHNT, CDR2 FRNRAP. The CDR3 region has the DNA TGTGCTAGTGGTTTGGTACACGGCGCCACGGGGACCCAGTACTTC. Amino acids: CASGLVHGATGTQYF.

The chain combines TRBV5-6 with TRBJ2-7; no reliable D call. The CDR3 spans 13 residues. CDR1 and CDR2 from the germline V gene are SGHDT and YYEEEE. V was clipped by 0 bases and J by 4 bases, with 8 bases between them. CDR3 coding DNA: TGTGCCAGCAGCTTGGGGGCTCTTTACGAGCAGTACTTC. Translated: CASSLGALYEQYF.

The chain recombines TRBV5-5 with TRBJ1-6, with a tentative D call TRBD1 (5 bases). Between the trimmed V and J ends, which lost 4 bases and 7 bases, there was a span of 12 bases. Germline V gene lookup returns CDR1 SGHKS and CDR2 YYEKEE (reference sequence). This CDR3 region has 14 residues. The CDR3 here is CASSPGLLNSPLHF. CDR3 sequence (DNA): TGTGCCAGCAGCCCGGGACTCCTAAATTCACCCCTCCACTTT.

This sequence joins TRBV11-3 and TRBJ2-7; D uncertain. This CDR3 spans 10 amino acids. V lost 2 bases to trimming and J lost 5 bases, with 1 base between them. The germline V gene encodes CDR1 SGHNT and CDR2 YENEEA. In DNA form, the CDR3 reads TGTGCCAGCAGCTTAAACGAGCAGTACTTC. It specifies CASSLNEQYF.

The chain combines TRBV9 with TRBJ1-4; a weak D match, TRBD1 (5 bases). Germline V gives CDR1 SGDLS, CDR2 YYNGEE. V shed 3 bases and J shed 4 bases, with 16 bases lying between them. This CDR3 spans 16 amino acids. CDR3 nucleotides: TGTGCCAGCAGCGACGGGACGCCCTTTGGTAATGAAAAACTGTTTTTT. It translates to CASSDGTPFGNEKLFF.

V is TRBV13 and J is TRBJ2-5; 8 nucleotides line up with TRBD2. Germline V gene data show CDR1 as PRHDT and CDR2 as FYEKMQ (reference sequence). V lost 4 bases and J lost 3; bases outside the gene matches: 13. The CDR3 spans 17 residues. CDR3 protein: CASSSPPSGREEETQYF. The CDR3 DNA sequence: TGTGCCAGCAGCTCACCTCCCTCGGGGCGGGAGGAAGAGACCCAGTACTTC. Together with reference TRBV13 and TRBJ2-5, the CDR3 gives the full variable domain: AAGVIQSPRHLIKEKRETATLKCYPIPRHDTVYWYQQGPGQDPQFLISFYEKMQSDKGSIPDRFSAQQFSDYHSELNMSSLELGDSALYFCASSSPPSGREEETQYFGPGTRLLVL.

The chain carries TRBV6-1 and TRBJ2-3, with D maybe TRBD1 (5 bases). The germline V gene has CDR1 MNHNS and CDR2 SASEGT. The CDR3 sequence is 14 residues long. Trimming cost V 7 bases and J 0 bases, with 11 bases left between them. CDR3 sequence reads: CASISRGSTDTQYF. The CDR3 region has the DNA TGTGCCAGCATTTCAAGGGGTAGCACAGATACGCAGTATTTT.

This clone was seen more than once but under ten times. J is TRBJ1-6 and V is TRBV11-2; 7 nucleotides match TRBD1. The CDR3 spans 16 residues. Germline loops: CDR1 SGHAT, CDR2 FQNNGV. V shed 5 bases and J 1 base; nucleotides not matched to a gene: 5. The CDR3 region has the DNA TGTGCCAGCAGCAATACAGGGGTATCCTATAATTCACCCCTCCACTTT. Its translation: CASSNTGVSYNSPLHF.

This chain uses TRBV15 with TRBJ1-1; a possible D gene is TRBD1 (6 bases). Trimming removed 5 bases from V and 7 bases from J, with 14 bases in between. Germline CDR1 LNHNV, CDR2 YYDKDF (reference sequence). CDR3 length equals 13 residues. The CDR3 protein is CATSRGQAREAFF. In DNA form, the CDR3 reads TGTGCCACCAGCCGGGGACAAGCCCGTGAAGCTTTCTTT.

V is TRBV6-5 and J is TRBJ1-5; no firm D call. V was clipped by 6 bases and J by 8 bases, with 11 bases between them. The CDR3 extends over 12 amino acids. Germline loops: CDR1 MNHEY, CDR2 SVGAGI. The CDR3 loop reads CASREHGEPQHF. The DNA of the CDR3 is TGTGCCAGCAGGGAACACGGGGAGCCCCAGCATTTT.

This clone was counted a few times. The V call is TRBV6-6, the J call TRBJ2-5, with TRBD1 identical over 10 bases. Germline CDR1 reads MNHNY; CDR2 reads SVGAGI (reference sequence). The CDR3 has 16 amino acids. The ends lost 5 bases at V and 2 bases at J; junction bases unmatched: 8. CDR3 loop: CASSRPGDRGQETQYF. The CDR3 DNA follows: TGTGCCAGCAGTCGTCCGGGGGACAGGGGACAAGAGACCCAGTACTTC.

V and J are TRBV10-3 and TRBJ2-2; possible D gene TRBD1, 6 bases. The CDR3 spans 14 residues. Germline V lookup: CDR1 ENHRY, CDR2 SYGVKD. The ends were cut back, 8 bases at V and 7 bases at J, with 17 bases in the middle. CDR3 DNA sequence: TGTGCCATCGGGGATAGCGAGGGGGTCGGGGAGCTGTTTTTT. It specifies CAIGDSEGVGELFF.

This chain joins TRBV29-1 and TRBJ2-7; 10 bases agree with TRBD1. Germline V lookup: CDR1 SQVTM, CDR2 ANQGSEA. Trimming cost V 7 bases and J 1 base; bases outside gene matches: 4. The CDR3 totals 13 residues. This CDR3 reads CSGRGQGSYEQYF. CDR3 coding DNA: TGCAGCGGCAGGGGACAGGGGTCCTACGAGCAGTACTTC.

The chain joins TRBV29-1 to TRBJ2-7, with 11 bases matching TRBD1. Per the germline V gene, CDR1 is SQVTM and CDR2 is ANQGSEA. The CDR3 length is 18 residues. V shed 5 bases and J 1 base; nucleotides not matched to a gene: 16. The CDR3 here is CSVSRVRPGQGASYEQYF. For the CDR3, the DNA is TGCAGCGTTTCTAGGGTCAGACCTGGACAGGGGGCTTCCTACGAGCAGTACTTC.